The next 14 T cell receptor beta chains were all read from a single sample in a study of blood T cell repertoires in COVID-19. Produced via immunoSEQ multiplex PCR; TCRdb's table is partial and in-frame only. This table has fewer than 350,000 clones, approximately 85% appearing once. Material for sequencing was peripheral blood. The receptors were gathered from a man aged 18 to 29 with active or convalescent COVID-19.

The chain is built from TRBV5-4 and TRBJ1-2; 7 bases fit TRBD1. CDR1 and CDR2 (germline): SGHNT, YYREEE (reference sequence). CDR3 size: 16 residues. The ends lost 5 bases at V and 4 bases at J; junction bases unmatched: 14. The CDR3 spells CASSRRDRLPLYGYTF. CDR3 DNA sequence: TGTGCCAGCAGTCGCCGGGACAGACTACCCCTCTATGGCTACACCTTC.

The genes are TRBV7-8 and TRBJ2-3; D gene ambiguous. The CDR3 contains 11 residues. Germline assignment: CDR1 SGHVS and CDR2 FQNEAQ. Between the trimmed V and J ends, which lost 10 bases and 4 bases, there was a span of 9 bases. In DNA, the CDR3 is TGTGCCACCTTCCGCGCAGATACGCAGTATTTT. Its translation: CATFRADTQYF.

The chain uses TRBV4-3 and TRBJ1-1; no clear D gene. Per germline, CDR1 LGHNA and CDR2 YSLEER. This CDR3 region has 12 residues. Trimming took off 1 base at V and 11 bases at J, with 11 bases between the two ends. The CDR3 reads CASSQATGRAFF. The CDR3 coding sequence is TGCGCCAGCAGCCAAGCTACGGGGAGGGCTTTCTTT.

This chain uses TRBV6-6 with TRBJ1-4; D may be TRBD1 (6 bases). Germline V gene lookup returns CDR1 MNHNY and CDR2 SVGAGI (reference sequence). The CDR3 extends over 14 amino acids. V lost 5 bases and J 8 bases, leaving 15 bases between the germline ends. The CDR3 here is CASSQVQGWEKLFF. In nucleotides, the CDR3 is TGTGCCAGCAGTCAGGTACAGGGTTGGGAAAAACTGTTTTTT.

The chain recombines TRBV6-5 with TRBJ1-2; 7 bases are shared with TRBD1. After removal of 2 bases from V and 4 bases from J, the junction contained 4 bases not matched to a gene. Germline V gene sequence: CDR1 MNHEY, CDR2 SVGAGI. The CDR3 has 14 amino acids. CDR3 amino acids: CASSYEGGIYGYTF. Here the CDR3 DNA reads TGTGCCAGCAGTTACGAAGGGGGCATCTATGGCTACACCTTC.

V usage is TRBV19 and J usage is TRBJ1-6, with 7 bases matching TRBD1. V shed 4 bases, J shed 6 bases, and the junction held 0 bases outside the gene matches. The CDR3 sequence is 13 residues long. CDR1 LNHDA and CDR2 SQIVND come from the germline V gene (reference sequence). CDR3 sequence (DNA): TGTGCCAGTAGTAGGGACAGTAATTCACCCCTCCACTTT. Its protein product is CASSRDSNSPLHF.

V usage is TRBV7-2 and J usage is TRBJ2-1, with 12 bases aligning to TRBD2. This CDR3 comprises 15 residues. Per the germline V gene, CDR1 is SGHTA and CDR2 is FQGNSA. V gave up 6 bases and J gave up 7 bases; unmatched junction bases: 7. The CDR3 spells CASRGGLAGGNEQFF. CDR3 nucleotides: TGTGCCAGCAGGGGTGGCCTAGCGGGGGGGAATGAGCAGTTCTTC.

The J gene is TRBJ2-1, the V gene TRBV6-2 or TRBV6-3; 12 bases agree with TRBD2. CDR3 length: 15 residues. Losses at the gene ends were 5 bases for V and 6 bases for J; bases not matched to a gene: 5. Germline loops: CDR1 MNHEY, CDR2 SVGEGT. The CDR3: CASSLSTSGGNEQFF. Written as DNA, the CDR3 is TGTGCCAGCAGTCTTTCGACTAGCGGGGGCAATGAGCAGTTCTTC.

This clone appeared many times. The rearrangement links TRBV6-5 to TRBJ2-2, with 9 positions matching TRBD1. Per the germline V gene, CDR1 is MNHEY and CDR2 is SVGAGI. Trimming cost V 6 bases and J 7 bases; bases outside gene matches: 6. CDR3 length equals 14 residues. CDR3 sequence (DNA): TGTGCCAGCAGCGCGGGACAGGGCGGCGGGGAGCTGTTTTTT. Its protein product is CASSAGQGGGELFF.

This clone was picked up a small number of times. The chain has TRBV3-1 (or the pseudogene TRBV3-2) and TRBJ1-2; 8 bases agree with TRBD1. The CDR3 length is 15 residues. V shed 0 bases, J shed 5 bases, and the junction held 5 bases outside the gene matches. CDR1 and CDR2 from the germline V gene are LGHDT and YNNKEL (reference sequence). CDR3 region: CASSQDWNRGYGYTF. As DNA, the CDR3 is TGTGCCAGCAGCCAAGATTGGAACAGGGGGTATGGCTACACCTTC.

CDR3 coding DNA: TGCGCCAGCAGTGAGTGGGGAGCGGGGGGACAAGAGACCCAGTACTTC. Its translation: CASSEWGAGGQETQYF. The chain has TRBV10-1 and TRBJ2-5, with TRBD2 matching 9 bases. V was clipped by 1 base and J by 2 bases; unmatched bases: 5. This CDR3 spans 16 amino acids. Germline V gives CDR1 WNHNN, CDR2 SYGVQD (reference sequence).

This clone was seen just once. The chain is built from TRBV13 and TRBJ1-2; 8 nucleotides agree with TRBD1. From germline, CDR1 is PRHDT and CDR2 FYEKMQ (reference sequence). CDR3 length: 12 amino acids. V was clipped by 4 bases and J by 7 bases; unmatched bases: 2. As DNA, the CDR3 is TGTGCCAGCAGCTCGACAGGGGCTGGCTACACCTTC. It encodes CASSSTGAGYTF.

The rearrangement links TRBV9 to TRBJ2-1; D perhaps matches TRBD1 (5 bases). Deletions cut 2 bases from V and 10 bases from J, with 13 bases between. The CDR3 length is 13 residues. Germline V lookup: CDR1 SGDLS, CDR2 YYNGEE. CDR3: CASSVQGSGEQFF. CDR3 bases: TGTGCCAGCAGCGTTCAGGGTTCCGGGGAGCAGTTCTTC.

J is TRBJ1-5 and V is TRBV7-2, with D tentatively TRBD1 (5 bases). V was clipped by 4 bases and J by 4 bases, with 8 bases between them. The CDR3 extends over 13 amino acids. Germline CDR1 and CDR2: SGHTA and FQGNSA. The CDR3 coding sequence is TGTGCCAGCAGCTATGGGGGGAATCAGCCCCAGCATTTT. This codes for CASSYGGNQPQHF.